This T cell receptor (beta chain) was found in a study of blood T cell repertoires in COVID-19. Looking at the study overall: Collection of acute and convalescent COVID-19 samples took place in the United States, Italy and Spain.

V lost 1 base to trimming and J lost 0 bases, with 11 bases between them. The germline CDR1 and CDR2 sequences are SGHRS and YFSETQ. The CDR3 loop spans 16 amino acids. The sample holds one count of this clone. Data came from immunoSEQ multiplex PCR; TCRdb stores just in-frame clones and leaves some out. The sample consists of approximately 23,000 clones, 80% to 90% of them appearing once. The TCR comes from a woman aged 80 or older with active COVID-19. V usage is TRBV5-1 and J usage is TRBJ1-3; D gene ambiguous. Input material: peripheral blood. Here the CDR3 DNA reads TGCGCCAGCAGCTTGAGTCAGTCAACCTCTGGAAACACCATATATTTT. Translated: CASSLSQSTSGNTIYF.